A single sample is the source of the 30 T cell receptor beta chains below, sequenced in a study of T cells in Graves' hyperthyroidism and ophthalmopathy. Researchers amplified the TCR beta CDR3 regions from RNA transcripts. The study used the HTBI primer set for a first-round RT-PCR of the TCR CDR3. TCRdb reanalysed the multiplex PCR reads using MiXCR and keeps one entry per CDR3 protein. The sample holds 500,000 to 600,000 distinct CDR3 sequences, roughly 46% seen once. The sequencing sample was made of peripheral blood or thyroid tissue (not recorded which). These receptors were obtained from an adult woman with Graves' disease, either hyperthyroidism or ophthalmopathy (not recorded which).

This chain connects TRBV10-1 to TRBJ2-7; 10 nucleotides line up with TRBD1. The CDR3 length is 14 residues. J was trimmed by 5 bases and V by 4 bases; bases with no gene match: 5. Germline CDR1 reads WNHNN; CDR2 reads SYGVQD (reference sequence). The CDR3 DNA is TGCGCCAGCAGTGGACAGGGGGCGATGCACGAGCAGTACTTC. This sequence encodes CASSGQGAMHEQYF.

A few counts support this clonotype. The V and J genes are TRBV10-3 and TRBJ1-5; D remains ambiguous. This CDR3 comprises 13 residues. Trimming left V 3 bases short and J 6 bases short, with 9 bases between. Looked up from germline, CDR1 is ENHRY and CDR2 is SYGVKD. As DNA, the CDR3 is TGTGCCATCAGTGACCAGATGGGTCAGCCCCAGCATTTT. This translates into CAISDQMGQPQHF.

The rearrangement joins TRBV10-2 to TRBJ1-2; the D gene is possibly TRBD1 (6 bases). V was pared by 6 bases and J by 4 bases, with 18 bases between. Germline V lookup: CDR1 WSHSY, CDR2 SAAADI. There are 15 residues in the CDR3. The CDR3 nucleotides are TGCGCCAGCAGCGGGGGCAGCCGCAGGGGCTATGGCTACACCTTC. It encodes CASSGGSRRGYGYTF.

Many counts were recorded for this clonotype. V gene TRBV20-1 combines with J gene TRBJ1-6; perhaps TRBD1 as D (5 bases). The CDR3 contains 14 residues. The V gene's germline CDR1 is DFQATT and CDR2 SNEGSKA (reference sequence). V lost 6 bases and J lost 8, with 17 bases in between. The CDR3 reads CSAQEGPSDSPLHF. The CDR3, as DNA: TGCAGTGCCCAAGAGGGACCGAGCGATTCACCCCTCCACTTT.

This clonotype has ten or more counts. This chain links TRBV20-1 with TRBJ1-5; D is undetermined. This CDR3 is 14 amino acids long. The V gene lost 0 bases and the J gene lost 2 bases, with 8 bases spanning the gap. CDR1 is DFQATT and CDR2 is SNEGSKA in the germline V gene (reference sequence). For the CDR3, the DNA is TGCAGTGCTAGAGATTTTAAGCGCAATCAGCCCCAGCATTTT. Amino acid sequence: CSARDFKRNQPQHF.

In its sample, this clonotype was seen many times. The gene calls are TRBV2 and TRBJ1-2, with D unclear. The ends were cut back, 3 bases at V and 12 bases at J, with 11 bases in the middle. This CDR3 has 11 amino acids. CDR1 is SNHLY and CDR2 is FYNNEI in the germline V gene. CDR3 coding DNA: TGTGCCAGCAGTGATCCCCCCCCGGACACCTTC. This translates into CASSDPPPDTF.

The rearrangement uses TRBV15 and TRBJ1-2; 8 bases line up with TRBD1. J lost 5 bases, V lost 5 bases, and 4 bases had no gene match. The CDR3 sequence is 13 residues long. CDR1 and CDR2 from the germline V gene are LNHNV and YYDKDF (reference sequence). CDR3 bases: TGTGCCACCAGCCACGGGACAGGATATGGCTACACCTTC. This codes for CATSHGTGYGYTF. Using reference TRBV15 and TRBJ1-2 for the parts outside the CDR3, the full variable domain is DAMVIQNPRYQVTQFGKPVTLSCSQTLNHNVMYWYQQKSSQAPKLLFHYYDKDFNNEADTPDNFQSRRPNTSFCFLDIRSPGLGDTAMYLCATSHGTGYGYTFGSGTRLTVV.

Ten or more counts support this clonotype. J is TRBJ2-7 and V is TRBV7-2, with 11 bases aligning to TRBD2. The CDR3 totals 15 residues. Germline CDR1 reads SGHTA; CDR2 reads FQGNSA. The V segment lost 5 bases and the J segment 3 bases; nucleotides outside the gene matches: 6. The CDR3, as DNA: TGTGCCAGCAGCCGTACTAGCGGGAGAAACTACGAGCAGTACTTC. This gives the protein CASSRTSGRNYEQYF. Full variable domain (remainder filled in from reference TRBV7-2 and TRBJ2-7): GAGVSQSPSNKVTEKGKDVELRCDPISGHTALYWYRQSLGQGLEFLIYFQGNSAPDKSGLPSDRFSAERTGGSVSTLTIQRTQQEDSAVYLCASSRTSGRNYEQYFGPGTRLTVT.

This clonotype has just one count. The chain recombines TRBV2 with TRBJ1-1; no definite D call. This CDR3 is 19 amino acids long. Trimming removed 1 base at V and 1 base at J, with 22 bases between. From germline, CDR1 is SNHLY and CDR2 FYNNEI. CDR3: CASSEGETLAGEGNTEAFF. The CDR3 bases are TGTGCCAGCAGTGAAGGGGAGACTCTAGCGGGCGAGGGGAACACTGAAGCTTTCTTT.

The V call is TRBV4-2, the J call TRBJ2-5; 8 nucleotides align to TRBD2. Per the germline V gene, CDR1 is LGHNA and CDR2 is YNFKEQ. Trimming took 1 base from V and 0 from J; bases not matched to a gene: 4. CDR3 length: 16 amino acids. The CDR3 region has the DNA TGTGCCAGCAGCCAAGCACTAGCGGAGGACCAAGAGACCCAGTACTTC. This sequence encodes CASSQALAEDQETQYF.

At least ten counts were recorded for this clonotype. V and J are TRBV20-1 and TRBJ1-5, with 7 bases aligning to TRBD1. The CDR3 sequence is 13 residues long. CDR1 DFQATT and CDR2 SNEGSKA come from the germline V gene (reference sequence). V dropped 5 bases and J dropped 4; count of bases not matched to a gene: 5. The CDR3 protein is CSAETGRNQPQHF. CDR3 sequence (DNA): TGCAGTGCTGAGACAGGGCGAAATCAGCCCCAGCATTTT.

This chain joins TRBV24-1 and TRBJ2-7; D is unresolved. Germline assignment: CDR1 KGHDR and CDR2 SFDVKD. The CDR3 runs 14 residues. V was shortened by 7 bases and J by 11 bases, with 23 bases between the two germline ends. The CDR3 DNA reads TGTGCCACCAGACCCATCGTCATACCGGGCTTAAAGTACTTC. Translation: CATRPIVIPGLKYF.

J is TRBJ1-2 and V is TRBV19; a weak D match, TRBD1 (6 bases). The CDR3 runs to 13 residues. Looked up from germline, CDR1 is LNHDA and CDR2 is SQIVND (reference sequence). V was clipped by 4 bases and J by 4 bases, with 10 bases between them. In DNA form, the CDR3 reads TGTGCCAGTAGTACCAAGGACAGCTATGGCTACACCTTC. Translated: CASSTKDSYGYTF.

This clonotype was picked up many times. V gene TRBV10-3 combines with J gene TRBJ2-5; D perhaps matches TRBD1 (5 bases). CDR3 length: 12 amino acids. Germline CDR1 reads ENHRY; CDR2 reads SYGVKD. V was trimmed by 2 bases and J by 4 bases, leaving 5 bases between them. CDR3 sequence reads: CAISEQGETQYF. The CDR3 DNA follows: TGTGCCATCAGTGAGCAGGGAGAGACCCAGTACTTC.

This clonotype came up once. This chain connects TRBV19 to TRBJ1-1; D gene unclear. This CDR3 is built from 13 residues. The germline V gene encodes CDR1 LNHDA and CDR2 SQIVND (reference sequence). Trimming removed 3 bases from V and 5 bases from J, with 10 bases in between. CDR3 loop: CASSMQAGTEAFF. The CDR3 DNA reads TGTGCCAGTAGTATGCAGGCGGGGACTGAAGCTTTCTTT.

The chain uses TRBV7-2 and TRBJ2-3; tentatively, D is TRBD2 (7 bases). Germline V gene lookup returns CDR1 SGHTA and CDR2 FQGNSA. The germline V and J ends were trimmed by 1 base and 5 bases, with 10 bases remaining between them. The CDR3 is made up of 14 amino acids. The CDR3 is CASSLVGGGDTQYF. The DNA of the CDR3 is TGTGCCAGCAGCTTAGTAGGGGGGGGAGATACGCAGTATTTT.

The chain is built from TRBV7-2 and TRBJ2-5; 13 positions agree with TRBD2. The CDR3 has 15 residues. Germline CDR1 is SGHTA and CDR2 is FQGNSA. V trimming: 11 bases; J trimming: 4 bases; junction bases outside the gene matches: 10. The CDR3 spells CACAGLAGLLETQYF. In DNA, the CDR3 is TGTGCCTGCGCGGGACTAGCGGGATTATTAGAGACCCAGTACTTC.

This clonotype occurred many times. The genes are TRBV19 and TRBJ1-4, with TRBD1 as a possible D gene (5 bases). Trimming pared 7 bases from V and 4 bases from J, leaving 10 bases between. Germline CDR1 reads LNHDA; CDR2 reads SQIVND (reference sequence). The CDR3 covers 13 residues. CDR3 bases: TGTGCCAGTAACCCAGGGAATAATGAAAAACTGTTTTTT. It specifies CASNPGNNEKLFF.

This clonotype was recorded many times. V usage is TRBV19 and J usage is TRBJ2-7, with 7 bases aligning to TRBD1. Germline CDR1 LNHDA, CDR2 SQIVND (reference sequence). This CDR3 is 16 amino acids long. V shed 4 bases, J shed 0 bases, and the junction held 9 bases outside the gene matches. This CDR3 is CASSTLPGQSSYEQYF. The CDR3 DNA is TGTGCCAGTAGTACCCTACCGGGACAGAGCTCCTACGAGCAGTACTTC.

This clonotype was picked up many times. The CDR3 region is CASSLFPRGNYNEQFF. CDR3 bases: TGCGCCAGCAGCTTGTTTCCCCGGGGTAACTACAATGAGCAGTTCTTC. The chain joins TRBV5-1 to TRBJ2-1; TRBD2 is a possible D gene (5 bases). The CDR3 runs 16 residues. Germline CDR1 is SGHRS and CDR2 is YFSETQ. Trimming shortened V by 1 base and J by 3 bases, and 14 bases separated the two germline ends. Complete variable domain (other parts from reference TRBV5-1 and TRBJ2-1): KAGVTQTPRYLIKTRGQQVTLSCSPISGHRSVSWYQQTPGQGLQFLFEYFSETQRNKGNFPGRFSGRQFSNSRSEMNVSTLELGDSALYLCASSLFPRGNYNEQFFGPGTRLTVL.

This clonotype was picked up many times. The genes are TRBV7-9 and TRBJ1-5, with no clear D. Trimming removed 5 bases at V and 3 bases at J, with 11 bases between. This CDR3 has 14 amino acids. The germline V gene encodes CDR1 SEHNR and CDR2 FQNEAQ (reference sequence). The CDR3: CASSGRNPNQPQHF. Here the CDR3 DNA reads TGTGCCAGCAGCGGGCGGAACCCCAATCAGCCCCAGCATTTT.

This clonotype showed up many times. The V call is TRBV12-3 or TRBV12-4, the J call TRBJ2-5, with TRBD1 as a possible D gene (6 bases). Trimming pared 3 bases from V and 2 bases from J, leaving 13 bases between. The CDR3 covers 15 residues. CDR3 in amino acids: CASSFQDSPQETQYF. The CDR3 DNA reads as TGTGCCAGCAGTTTCCAGGACAGCCCTCAAGAGACCCAGTACTTC.

The J gene is TRBJ1-6, the V gene TRBV4-2; D ambiguous. The length of the CDR3 is 16 residues. V dropped 1 base and J dropped 9 bases, with 16 bases sitting between them. Germline CDR1 LGHNA, CDR2 YNFKEQ. The CDR3 here is CASSQVASGSGSPLHF. Here the CDR3 DNA reads TGTGCCAGCAGCCAAGTGGCTAGCGGGAGCGGTTCACCCCTCCACTTT.

This chain links TRBV9 with TRBJ2-5; D uncertain. V was clipped by 4 bases and J by 5 bases, with 18 bases between them. This CDR3 is built from 15 residues. Germline CDR1 and CDR2: SGDLS and YYNGEE. The CDR3 here is CASSQWVSVRETQYF. The CDR3, as DNA: TGTGCCAGCAGCCAATGGGTCAGCGTCAGGGAGACCCAGTACTTC.

The chain employs TRBV19 and TRBJ1-5; possibly TRBD1 for D (5 bases). V was cut by 3 bases and J by 5 bases, with 8 bases left in between. The CDR3 spans 13 residues. Germline V gene lookup returns CDR1 LNHDA and CDR2 SQIVND (reference sequence). The CDR3 sequence is CASSMGQDQPQHF. CDR3 nucleotide sequence: TGTGCCAGTAGTATGGGGCAGGATCAGCCCCAGCATTTT.

At least ten counts were recorded for this clonotype. The V gene is TRBV7-9, the J gene TRBJ2-2; 10 bases agree with TRBD2. The CDR3 runs 21 residues. Per the germline V gene, CDR1 is SEHNR and CDR2 is FQNEAQ (reference sequence). The ends lost 5 bases at V and 1 base at J; junction bases unmatched: 19. CDR3 sequence reads: CASSVHRRLAGVGLNTGELFF. The CDR3 bases are TGTGCCAGCAGCGTTCACCGACGGCTAGCGGGAGTGGGTTTGAACACCGGGGAGCTGTTTTTT.

This clonotype was counted at least ten times. J is TRBJ2-7 and V is TRBV6-1, with TRBD2 matching 9 bases. The CDR3 runs to 15 residues. Germline V gives CDR1 MNHNS, CDR2 SASEGT. The V segment lost 7 bases and the J segment 6 bases; nucleotides outside the gene matches: 13. The CDR3: CASILAGAATSEQYF. The CDR3 nucleotides read TGTGCCAGCATTTTAGCGGGAGCGGCGACCTCCGAGCAGTACTTC.

This rearrangement joins TRBV19 to TRBJ1-2; 11 bases line up with TRBD1. Per the germline V gene, CDR1 is LNHDA and CDR2 is SQIVND (reference sequence). There are 15 residues in the CDR3. With 6 bases clipped from V and 6 bases from J, the junction kept 9 bases outside the gene matches. The CDR3 is CASRWTGGVADGYTF. As DNA, the CDR3 is TGTGCCAGTAGGTGGACAGGGGGCGTCGCTGATGGCTACACCTTC.

This clonotype was counted a few times. The chain carries TRBV2 and TRBJ1-5; D gene ambiguous. The V end lost 0 bases, the J end lost 7 bases, and 7 bases lay between the germline ends. This CDR3 spans 13 amino acids. Germline CDR1 reads SNHLY; CDR2 reads FYNNEI. The CDR3 loop reads CASSEAQIQPQHF. CDR3 sequence (DNA): TGTGCCAGCAGTGAAGCGCAGATCCAGCCCCAGCATTTT.

CDR3 loop: CASSLGQTNTIYF. The CDR3 DNA reads TGTGCCAGCAGTCTCGGACAGACGAACACCATATATTTT. This chain uses TRBV2 with TRBJ1-3, with D tentatively TRBD1 (6 bases). This CDR3 comprises 13 residues. V gave up 5 bases and J gave up 7 bases, with 12 bases separating them. CDR1 and CDR2 from the germline V gene are SNHLY and FYNNEI.